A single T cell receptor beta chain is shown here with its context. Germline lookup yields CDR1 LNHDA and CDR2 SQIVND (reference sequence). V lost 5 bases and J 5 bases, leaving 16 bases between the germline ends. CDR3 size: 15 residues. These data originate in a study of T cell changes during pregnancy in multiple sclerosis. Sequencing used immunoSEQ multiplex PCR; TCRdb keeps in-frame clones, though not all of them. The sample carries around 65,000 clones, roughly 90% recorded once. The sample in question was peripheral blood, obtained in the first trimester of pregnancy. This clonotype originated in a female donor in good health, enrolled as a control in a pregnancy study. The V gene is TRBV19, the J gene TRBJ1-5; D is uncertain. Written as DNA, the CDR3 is TGTGCCAGTAGTTCCCCCCACGCACTCGATCAGCCCCAGCATTTT. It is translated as CASSSPHALDQPQHF.